The source of this T cell receptor beta chain is a study of T cell responses to AZD1222 COVID-19 vaccine (dated by TCRdb to about 2021). About the full investigation: TCR sequencing was performed for roughly 240 trial participants, of whom some 200 were given two doses of AZD1222 and some 25 were given two doses of MenACWY control vaccine. Trial participants were enrolled into age subgroups of 18-55, 56-69 and 70-plus years, which contained roughly 150, 30 and 60 TCR-sequenced participants, respectively. What the study reported, not specific to this receptor: Only a handful of AZD1222 recipients were SARS-CoV-2 seropositive at baseline, limiting conclusions about previously exposed vaccinees. Because no day 14 peak-response samples were available, repertoires were characterized only after the peak T cell response. After two AZD1222 doses, both the breadth and the depth of spike-specific TCRs were significantly higher than at day 0 and than in MenACWY recipients. The whole spike protein was spanned by vaccine-associated CD4 TCRs, and dominant responses were seen in regions 160-218 and 743-854. Reportedly, close to half of the unique spike-specific TCRs recognized epitopes lying outside the regions that are mutated in the B.1.351 and B.1.1.7 variants. Most participants were white British and females outnumbered males, and the authors suggested that clonal diversity may have been underestimated. In the small 56-69-year group, the increase in depth fell short of significance, most likely because of low power.

Turning to this clone: The antigen it binds to is not known. No qualities accompany the bases; no much larger clone lies one base away.

There are 14 amino acids in the CDR3, from cysteine to phenylalanine inclusive. Only the CDR3 DNA is retained, 42 bases long and in frame from the first base. Based on the germline V gene, the CDR1 and CDR2 sequences are MNHEY and SVGAGI. V is shortened by 4 bases, J by 4 bases, and the region joining them spans 13 bases. The sample's time point label, in plain terms: about 28 days (+/-7) after the second vaccine dose. AZD1222 recipients with second doses at about 4 weeks or about 12 weeks were pooled, because spike-specific TCR depth and breadth did not differ between schedules. Vaccinee samples came from UK trials COV001 and COV002, including a single-blind randomized controlled phase 2/3 trial of AZD1222 (ChAdOx1 nCoV-19) in healthy adults. For TCRbeta chain sequencing, PBMC samples were collected from trial participants at day 0 and at day 28 after the second dose. The CDR3 regions of human TCRbeta chains were analyzed by immunosequencing. Turning to the authors' computational methods: Repertoire TCRs were matched against a reference library of SARS-CoV-2-specific TCRs generated with the MIRA antigen-specificity platform. Breadth was defined as the fraction of unique TCRs that were SARS-CoV-2-associated, and depth was defined as the fraction of total T cells that were SARS-CoV-2-associated. Using the MIRA data, each spike-specific TCR was mapped to the spike region that the TCR reacts to and placed in a CD4 or CD8 class. Log10-transformed breadth and depth values were compared by one-way ANOVA with Sidak's multiple comparisons tests. This is the immuneACCESS table as TCRdb keeps it, with only in-frame sequences that have V and J called. A part of the clones is gone; compared with another copy, unresolved V genes explain less than half, and the rest is unexplained. The V and J calls and the clone size are those of that table, but D and trimming were determined from the DNA. The sample records 130,000 to 150,000 clones, under 95% of which are singletons. Of the sample, around 1.8% is held by the ten largest clones.

This specimen was peripheral blood, taken 28 days after the second AZD1222 dose. The chain links TRBV6-5 with TRBJ1-2; the D gene lacks a confident call. The origin of this receptor is an adult who received the AZD1222 COVID-19 vaccine. The CDR3 reads CASSSPASIYGYTF. The DNA is TGTGCCAGCAGTTCTCCGGCGAGTATCTATGGCTACACCTTC.